The 28 T cell receptor beta chains below were found in one sample sequenced in a study of CD8+ T cells in alopecia areata. Isolated RNA was reverse transcribed into cDNA used as the sequencing template. Libraries were prepared by immunoSEQ multiplex PCR; TCRdb keeps only in-frame clonotypes and omits some of them. The profile covers around 120,000 clones, with about 61% appearing a single time and about 3% taken by the ten largest. Sample: CD4+ T cells sorted from blood. These receptors were obtained from a human donor in good health.

This clone was seen a few times. The DNA of the CDR3 is TGTGCCTGGGCCAGAGGTCTTCAAGAGACCCAGTACTTC. This gives the protein CAWARGLQETQYF. The gene calls are TRBV30 and TRBJ2-5; no definite D call. Trimming left V 5 bases short and J 2 bases short, with 12 bases between. Germline values: CDR1 GTSNPN, CDR2 SVGIG (reference sequence). This CDR3 is 13 amino acids long.

The rearrangement joins TRBV28 to TRBJ2-3; no definite D call. CDR1 and CDR2 from the germline V gene are MDHEN and SYDVKM. CDR3 length: 14 amino acids. Trimming shortened V by 6 bases and J by 0 bases, and 10 bases separated the two germline ends. The CDR3 loop is CASRSSISTDTQYF. The CDR3 bases are TGTGCCAGCAGGTCATCCATTAGCACAGATACGCAGTATTTT.

This clone was seen a handful of times. The rearrangement uses TRBV7-8 and TRBJ2-4; D call uncertain. Between the trimmed V and J ends, which lost 7 bases and 0 bases, there was a span of 10 bases. This CDR3 is 14 amino acids long. Germline assignment: CDR1 SGHVS and CDR2 FQNEAQ. The CDR3 nucleotides are TGTGCCAGCACCGGTCGCTTAGCCAAAAACATTCAGTACTTC. Translating it yields CASTGRLAKNIQYF. Variable domain in full (rest from reference TRBV7-8 and TRBJ2-4): GAGVSQSPRYKVAKRGQDVALRCDPISGHVSLFWYQQALGQGPEFLTYFQNEAQLDKSGLPSDRFFAERPEGSVSTLKIQRTQQEDSAVYLCASTGRLAKNIQYFGAGTRLSVL.

This rearrangement joins TRBV7-9 to TRBJ2-2; unclear D gene. CDR1 is SEHNR and CDR2 is FQNEAQ in the germline V gene (reference sequence). The CDR3 is 14 amino acids. V dropped 5 bases and J dropped 1 base, with 8 bases sitting between them. The CDR3 DNA is TGTGCCAGCAGCCTCTCACGGAACACCGGGGAGCTGTTTTTT. It translates to CASSLSRNTGELFF.

This clone was found a few times. V is TRBV29-1 and J is TRBJ2-2; D is unresolved. Trimming pared 6 bases from V and 2 bases from J, leaving 10 bases between. The length of the CDR3 is 13 residues. Germline V CDR1 and CDR2: SQVTM, ANQGSEA. CDR3 region: CSVSHLNTGELFF. In DNA, the CDR3 is TGCAGCGTATCCCACCTAAACACCGGGGAGCTGTTTTTT.

The chain uses TRBV6-4 and TRBJ2-1; D unresolved. The CDR3 covers 14 residues. Per germline, CDR1 MRHNA and CDR2 SNTAGT. V was cut by 2 bases and J by 0 bases, with 5 bases left in between. DNA of the CDR3: TGTGCCAGCAGTGACGCGAACTCCTACAATGAGCAGTTCTTC. Translated: CASSDANSYNEQFF.

The CDR3 DNA is TGTGCCACCAGCAGAGATCCCGGAGGCACAGATACGCAGTATTTT. Translated, it gives CATSRDPGGTDTQYF. This chain joins TRBV15 and TRBJ2-3, with D uncertain. The germline V gene has CDR1 LNHNV and CDR2 YYDKDF (reference sequence). Trimming took 0 bases from V and 1 from J, leaving 8 bases between them. The CDR3 loop spans 15 amino acids.

The rearrangement uses TRBV2 and TRBJ2-5; tentative D call: TRBD1 (5 bases). V gave up 9 bases and J gave up 2 bases, with 13 bases separating them. Germline CDR1 SNHLY, CDR2 FYNNEI. This CDR3 contains 13 residues. CDR3 DNA: TGTGCCAGTAGTCGCTCAGGGCAAGAGACCCAGTACTTC. Translation gives CASSRSGQETQYF.

The CDR3 reads CASSSTRRDRNTGELFF. The CDR3 nucleotides read TGCGCCAGCAGCTCAACCAGGCGGGACAGAAACACCGGGGAGCTGTTTTTT. The chain uses TRBV4-1 and TRBJ2-2; TRBD1 is a possible D gene (7 bases). Per germline, CDR1 MGHRA and CDR2 YSYEKL. The CDR3 has 17 amino acids. The V and J ends lost 5 bases and 2 bases respectively, with 18 bases between them.

This rearrangement joins TRBV30 to TRBJ2-5; possible D gene TRBD1, 5 bases. CDR3 length: 11 amino acids. Trimming removed 3 bases from V and 5 bases from J, with 7 bases in between. Germline assignment: CDR1 GTSNPN and CDR2 SVGIG (reference sequence). The CDR3 is CAWRGVETQYF. The CDR3 bases are TGTGCCTGGAGAGGGGTTGAGACCCAGTACTTC.

This clone has just a few counts. The V and J genes are TRBV29-1 and TRBJ2-5; TRBD1 aligns across 10 bases. Per the germline V gene, CDR1 is SQVTM and CDR2 is ANQGSEA. The V and J ends lost 7 bases and 4 bases, in that order; junction bases with no gene match: 12. The CDR3 length is 15 residues. CDR3 in amino acids: CSGVPTGGVRETQYF. The CDR3 DNA reads TGCAGCGGTGTACCGACAGGGGGCGTAAGAGAGACCCAGTACTTC.

This clone was found a few times. J is TRBJ1-1 and V is TRBV5-6; D call uncertain. Trimming removed 2 bases at V and 5 bases at J, with 10 bases between. This CDR3 has 13 residues. Germline CDR1 is SGHDT and CDR2 is YYEEEE. The chain's CDR3 is CASSFRTGTEAFF. CDR3 nucleotide sequence: TGTGCCAGCAGCTTCAGGACGGGAACTGAAGCTTTCTTT.

This clone was picked up a small number of times. This chain uses TRBV19 with TRBJ2-7, with D unresolved. The CDR3 sequence is 14 residues long. V lost 9 bases and J 2 bases, leaving 17 bases between the germline ends. The germline V gene encodes CDR1 LNHDA and CDR2 SQIVND (reference sequence). The CDR3 loop reads CASRPTGQTYEQYF. The CDR3 DNA sequence: TGTGCCAGCCGACCGACCGGGCAGACCTACGAGCAGTACTTC. The entire variable domain, with the rest obtained from reference TRBV19 and TRBJ2-7, is as follows: DGGITQSPKYLFRKEGQNVTLSCEQNLNHDAMYWYRQDPGQGLRLIYYSQIVNDFQKGDIAEGYSVSREKKESFPLTVTSAQKNPTAFYLCASRPTGQTYEQYFGPGTRLTVT.

The chain is built from TRBV9 and TRBJ1-1, with unresolved D. V lost 3 bases, J lost 0 bases, and 9 bases lay in between. Germline CDR1 and CDR2: SGDLS and YYNGEE. The CDR3 is 14 amino acids. The CDR3 reads CASSARRLNTEAFF. In DNA, the CDR3 is TGTGCCAGCAGCGCCCGACGTCTGAACACTGAAGCTTTCTTT.

The chain joins TRBV27 to TRBJ1-2; D is perhaps TRBD1 (6 bases). The CDR3 has 13 amino acids. V lost 6 bases, J lost 8 bases, and 16 bases lay in between. Germline CDR1 and CDR2: MNHEY and SMNVEV (reference sequence). Here the CDR3 reads CASRPDSLRGYTF. The CDR3 nucleotides are TGTGCCAGCAGACCGGACAGCCTAAGGGGCTACACCTTC.

The chain uses TRBV30 and TRBJ2-7; D is ambiguous. This CDR3 contains 12 residues. The germline V gene encodes CDR1 GTSNPN and CDR2 SVGIG (reference sequence). The V end lost 4 bases, the J end lost 6 bases, and 13 bases lay between the germline ends. The CDR3 nucleotides are TGTGCCTGGACCGACCTTAACGGCGAGCAGTACTTC. Its protein is CAWTDLNGEQYF.

This chain links TRBV5-6 with TRBJ1-2; tentatively, D is TRBD1 (6 bases). The CDR3 sequence is 14 residues long. CDR1 is SGHDT and CDR2 is YYEEEE in the germline V gene. V lost 4 bases, J lost 4 bases, and 14 bases lay in between. CDR3 nucleotide sequence: TGTGCCAGCAGCCTGCCGTGGGGGGCCTATGGCTACACCTTC. Translated: CASSLPWGAYGYTF.

The chain employs TRBV5-1 and TRBJ2-2, with D perhaps TRBD2 (5 bases). The V end lost 4 bases, the J end lost 4 bases, and 8 bases lay between the germline ends. Looked up from germline, CDR1 is SGHRS and CDR2 is YFSETQ. CDR3 length: 13 amino acids. The CDR3 coding sequence is TGCGCCAGCAGCCTGGCGGGCACCGGGGAGCTGTTTTTT. Protein sequence: CASSLAGTGELFF.

The chain couples TRBV7-9 to TRBJ1-2; a possible D gene is TRBD1 (5 bases). V was clipped by 2 bases and J by 4 bases, with 8 bases between them. Germline V lookup: CDR1 SEHNR, CDR2 FQNEAQ (reference sequence). CDR3 length: 13 residues. The CDR3 DNA follows: TGTGCCAGCAGCTTACAGGGATCCTATGGCTACACCTTC. It encodes CASSLQGSYGYTF.

The rearrangement joins TRBV4-2 to TRBJ1-1; unclear D gene. The CDR3 is made up of 17 amino acids. The germline V and J ends were trimmed by 0 bases and 1 base, with 15 bases remaining between them. Germline V gene data show CDR1 as LGHNA and CDR2 as YNFKEQ. DNA of the CDR3: TGTGCCAGCAGCCAAGATCTCAAGACCACCGGGAACACTGAAGCTTTCTTT. It is translated as CASSQDLKTTGNTEAFF.

This clone was seen a few times. The genes are TRBV7-9 and TRBJ2-7, with D unclear. The germline V gene encodes CDR1 SEHNR and CDR2 FQNEAQ (reference sequence). The length of the CDR3 is 13 residues. V was clipped by 4 bases and J by 0 bases, with 7 bases between them. The CDR3 sequence: CASSSWTSYEQYF. The CDR3 nucleotides read TGTGCCAGCAGCTCTTGGACCTCCTACGAGCAGTACTTC. Looking up the rest from reference TRBV7-9 and TRBJ2-7 gives the full variable domain: DTGVSQNPRHKITKRGQNVTFRCDPISEHNRLYWYRQTLGQGPEFLTYFQNEAQLEKSRLLSDRFSAERPKGSFSTLEIQRTEQGDSAMYLCASSSWTSYEQYFGPGTRLTVT.

This sequence joins TRBV29-1 and TRBJ1-2; perhaps TRBD1 as D (6 bases). Germline V gives CDR1 SQVTM, CDR2 ANQGSEA. Trimming stripped 1 base from V and 7 bases from J, with 10 bases between. This CDR3 contains 12 residues. CDR3 protein: CSVEGGGGGYTF. CDR3 bases: TGCAGCGTTGAAGGGGGAGGGGGTGGCTACACCTTC.

This clone showed up just a few times. This chain uses TRBV4-2 with TRBJ1-2; TRBD1 aligns across 11 bases. Germline CDR1 is LGHNA and CDR2 is YNFKEQ. Trimming cost V 1 base and J 7 bases; bases outside gene matches: 5. This CDR3 region has 15 residues. The CDR3 loop is CASSQVGQGAGGYTF. CDR3 nucleotide sequence: TGTGCCAGCAGCCAAGTAGGACAGGGGGCTGGTGGCTACACCTTC.

The chain combines TRBV5-1 with TRBJ2-6, with no clear D. The V end lost 4 bases, the J end lost 0 bases, and 5 bases lay between the germline ends. Germline assignment: CDR1 SGHRS and CDR2 YFSETQ. The CDR3 is made up of 14 amino acids. CDR3 amino acids: CASSPNSGANVLTF. The CDR3, as DNA: TGCGCCAGCAGCCCGAACTCTGGGGCCAACGTCCTGACTTTC.

The chain links TRBV29-1 to TRBJ2-5; D gene ambiguous. V lost 5 bases, J lost 0 bases, and 10 bases lay in between. The CDR3 is 13 residues long. Germline V lookup: CDR1 SQVTM, CDR2 ANQGSEA. CDR3 protein: CSVLGPYQETQYF. The CDR3 DNA sequence: TGCAGCGTTCTGGGCCCGTACCAAGAGACCCAGTACTTC.

Only a few counts were recorded for this clone. V is TRBV15 and J is TRBJ1-1; a weak D match, TRBD1 (6 bases). With 0 bases removed from V and 1 base from J, the gap between germline ends came to 24 bases. This CDR3 is 20 amino acids long. Per germline, CDR1 LNHNV and CDR2 YYDKDF (reference sequence). The CDR3 protein is CATSRDLSTAYRVSNTEAFF. Here the CDR3 DNA reads TGTGCCACCAGCAGAGATTTATCTACAGCGTACAGGGTTTCGAACACTGAAGCTTTCTTT.

The CDR3 DNA reads TGTGCCAGCAGCTCCCCATCGGTTGGTACGCAGTATTTT. Its protein is CASSSPSVGTQYF. This rearrangement joins TRBV9 to TRBJ2-3; D not certain. Germline CDR1 reads SGDLS; CDR2 reads YYNGEE. The ends were cut back, 4 bases at V and 8 bases at J, with 14 bases in the middle. The CDR3 contains 13 residues.

The chain is built from TRBV6-1 and TRBJ1-2; 9 nucleotides line up with TRBD1. Per germline, CDR1 MNHNS and CDR2 SASEGT. This CDR3 has 16 residues. J was trimmed by 8 bases and V by 4 bases; bases with no gene match: 14. CDR3 protein: CASSALGTGSGGGYTF. The CDR3 coding sequence is TGTGCCAGCAGTGCCCTTGGGACAGGGTCTGGGGGAGGCTACACCTTC.